The clone carrying this T cell receptor (beta chain) was recorded once. Its antigen remains unknown. The data stem from a study of shared clonotypes between healthy human individuals. Germline values: CDR1 LNHDA, CDR2 SQIVND (reference sequence). Trimming stripped 2 bases from V and 4 bases from J, with 11 bases between. The CDR3 runs 15 residues. Assay used: immunoSEQ multiplex PCR; TCRdb lists only in-frame clones, some missing. This sample has about 2 million clones, with roughly 94% found just once. Overall study results and limits: Genetic and exposure-history diversity was limited by the small donor number. Larger estimated richness was generally recorded for naive subsets relative to memory subsets.

A split of CD4+ cells into CD45RA+ naive and CD45RA-negative memory subsets was performed. The chain has TRBV19 and TRBJ2-2; D gene uncertain. The receptor's source is a man between 18 and 29 years old in good health. The sequenced sample consisted of naive CD4+ T cells sorted from blood. Specified subset: CD45RA+ positively selected. The CDR3 spells CASSINARATGELFF. In nucleotides, the CDR3 is TGTGCCAGTAGTATAAACGCCCGGGCCACCGGGGAGCTGTTTTTT. The full variable domain, rest sourced from reference TRBV19 and TRBJ2-2, is DGGITQSPKYLFRKEGQNVTLSCEQNLNHDAMYWYRQDPGQGLRLIYYSQIVNDFQKGDIAEGYSVSREKKESFPLTVTSAQKNPTAFYLCASSINARATGELFFGEGSRLTVL.